The 17 T cell receptor beta chains presented below share a single source sample, sequenced in a study of blood T cells in healthy people across ages. The authors ran a second PCR of 7 to 11 cycles using a sample-barcoded 5' primer and a J-beta primer mix. MiXCR, run by TCRdb on the 5' RACE reads, gives a single entry per CDR3 protein. The top ten clones hold under 9.5% of a sample with over 700,000 distinct CDR3 sequences, 20% to 25% of them seen once. The same specimen was also included in a second study, on T cells of mothers and their children.

Sequences were obtained from blood. These receptors all stem from a boy aged 5-17 years in good health.

This clonotype was picked up a small number of times. This chain links TRBV9 with TRBJ2-7, with D possibly matching TRBD1 (7 bases). The CDR3 length is 17 residues. V lost 3 bases and J lost 3, with 22 bases in between. CDR1 is SGDLS, CDR2 YYNGEE, per germline. The CDR3 spells CASSEGLEGAMVYEQYF. CDR3 DNA sequence: TGTGCCAGCAGCGAGGGATTGGAGGGGGCAATGGTCTACGAGCAGTACTTC.

CDR3 DNA: TGTGCCAGCAGCCAACAAGGGGGGCAAGAGACCCAGTACTTC. Amino acids: CASSQQGGQETQYF. This chain links TRBV3-1 with TRBJ2-5; tentatively, D is TRBD1 or TRBD2 (6 bases each). The length of the CDR3 is 14 residues. In germline, CDR1 is LGHDT, CDR2 YNNKEL (reference sequence). With 2 bases removed from V and 2 bases from J, the gap between germline ends came to 9 bases.

V is TRBV2 and J is TRBJ2-6; a weak D match, TRBD2 (5 bases). This CDR3 is built from 14 residues. Germline CDR1 and CDR2: SNHLY and FYNNEI. V shed 7 bases and J shed 0 bases, with 7 bases lying between them. In DNA form, the CDR3 reads TGTGCCAGCACCGGGGACTCTGGGGCCAACGTCCTGACTTTC. Its translation: CASTGDSGANVLTF.

This clonotype has only one observation. The rearrangement links TRBV5-6 to TRBJ2-4; D perhaps matches TRBD2 (7 bases). This CDR3 has 17 amino acids. CDR1 is SGHDT, CDR2 YYEEEE, per germline. The V and J ends lost 4 bases and 1 base respectively, with 18 bases between them. The chain's CDR3 is CASSRGASSWAKNIQYF. The CDR3 coding sequence is TGTGCCAGCAGCCGGGGGGCTTCCTCGTGGGCCAAAAACATTCAGTACTTC.

V usage is TRBV7-8 and J usage is TRBJ2-1, with D possibly being TRBD1 or TRBD2 (5 bases each). V lost 3 bases and J 0 bases, leaving 9 bases between the germline ends. CDR1 and CDR2 from the germline V gene are SGHVS and FQNEAQ. The CDR3 length is 15 residues. DNA for the CDR3: TGTGCCAGCAGCTTTGCCGGGACCTCCTACAATGAGCAGTTCTTC. Its translation: CASSFAGTSYNEQFF.

This clonotype was seen more than once but under ten times. The chain combines TRBV7-2 with TRBJ2-1; the D is unclear. V lost 1 base to trimming and J lost 0 bases, with 4 bases between them. From germline, CDR1 is SGHTA and CDR2 FQGNSA. The CDR3 totals 14 residues. This CDR3 is CASSLDPSYNEQFF. CDR3 in DNA: TGTGCCAGCAGCTTAGACCCCTCCTACAATGAGCAGTTCTTC.

The V call is TRBV7-2, the J call TRBJ2-5; maybe TRBD2 (5 bases). The V gene's germline CDR1 is SGHTA and CDR2 FQGNSA. V lost 2 bases, J lost 5 bases, and 12 bases lay in between. This CDR3 comprises 14 residues. The CDR3 is CASSLMRVWETQYF. Written as DNA, the CDR3 is TGTGCCAGCAGCTTAATGAGGGTATGGGAGACCCAGTACTTC.

This clonotype appeared a few times. This chain connects TRBV20-1 to TRBJ1-6; TRBD1 agrees at 7 bases. Per germline, CDR1 DFQATT and CDR2 SNEGSKA (reference sequence). This CDR3 has 13 residues. The trim removed 6 bases at V and 7 bases at J, leaving 6 bases unmatched. CDR3 region: CSARTGANSPLHF. CDR3 coding DNA: TGCAGTGCACGAACAGGGGCCAATTCACCCCTCCACTTT.

V and J are TRBV7-9 and TRBJ2-1; D unclear. CDR3 length: 12 amino acids. Germline loops: CDR1 SEHNR, CDR2 FQNEAQ (reference sequence). Trimming shortened V by 5 bases and J by 8 bases, and 10 bases separated the two germline ends. The CDR3 sequence: CASSLEVYEQFF. In DNA form, the CDR3 reads TGTGCCAGCAGCCTAGAAGTTTATGAGCAGTTCTTC.

This clonotype has just a few counts. Written as DNA, the CDR3 is TGCGCCAGCAGCTTGTCCAGAATTGACTACGAGCAGTACTTC. Translating gives CASSLSRIDYEQYF. The gene calls are TRBV5-1 and TRBJ2-5; D not resolved. The J call may be faulty, since TRBJ2-7 better matches the DNA end. The CDR3 totals 14 residues. Per the germline V gene, CDR1 is SGHRS and CDR2 is YFSETQ.

About this clonotype: Since the CDR3 does not end with the conserved phenylalanine or tryptophan, this likely comes from a read error. The chain couples TRBV6-1 to TRBJ2-5, with 7 bases matching TRBD2. The DNA end is more similar to TRBJ2-1, so the J call may be wrong. This CDR3 comprises 14 residues. Looked up from germline, CDR1 is MNHNS and CDR2 is SASEGT. CDR3 protein: CASKREDSYNEQFL. In DNA, the CDR3 is TGTGCCAGCAAGCGGGAAGACTCCTACAATGAGCAGTTCCTC.

In its sample, this clonotype was seen a few times. For the CDR3, the DNA is TGTGCCAGCATCCCCAGCCCAGGGGGCGACACCGGGGAGCTGTTTTTT. Translated: CASIPSPGGDTGELFF. The rearrangement joins TRBV12-3 or TRBV12-4 to TRBJ2-2; 8 positions match TRBD1. The ends lost 7 bases at V and 3 bases at J; junction bases unmatched: 10. The CDR3 consists of 16 residues.

The chain carries TRBV4-3 and TRBJ2-5; maybe TRBD1 (6 bases). Trimming left V 0 bases short and J 3 bases short, with 11 bases between. Germline CDR1 reads LGHNA; CDR2 reads YSLEER. The CDR3 runs to 15 residues. CDR3 region: CASSQDRRTEETQYF. CDR3 DNA: TGCGCCAGCAGCCAAGATCGGAGGACAGAAGAGACCCAGTACTTC.

The chain carries TRBV29-1 and TRBJ2-5, with D perhaps TRBD2 (6 bases). The last part of the DNA fits TRBJ2-1 better; the J call may be wrong. The germline CDR1 and CDR2 sequences are SQVTM and ANQGSEA. The CDR3 covers 14 residues. The CDR3 DNA reads as TGCAGCGTTGAGTTAGCGGAGTCGGGATATGAGCAGTTCTTC. Translated, it gives CSVELAESGYEQFF.

V and J are TRBV3-1 and TRBJ2-3; D might be TRBD1 (6 bases). Germline CDR1 LGHDT, CDR2 YNNKEL (reference sequence). V dropped 0 bases and J dropped 6 bases, with 16 bases sitting between them. This CDR3 is built from 16 residues. In DNA, the CDR3 is TGTGCCAGCAGCCAAGAGACGTGGGACAACACGGATACGCAGTATTTT. Protein: CASSQETWDNTDTQYF.

The chain couples TRBV7-3 to TRBJ2-2; D is unresolved. The ends were cut back, 5 bases at V and 7 bases at J, with 20 bases in the middle. CDR1 SGHTA and CDR2 FQGTGA come from the germline V gene. The CDR3 sequence is 16 residues long. CDR3 amino acids: CASSPRGSHEFGELFF. Written as DNA, the CDR3 is TGTGCCAGCAGCCCCCGTGGGTCCCATGAGTTCGGGGAGCTGTTTTTT.

Only a few counts were recorded for this clonotype. The gene calls are TRBV20-1 and TRBJ2-1, with D uncertain. This CDR3 is 12 amino acids long. Trimming shortened V by 5 bases and J by 4 bases, and 9 bases separated the two germline ends. The germline CDR1 and CDR2 sequences are DFQATT and SNEGSKA (reference sequence). The CDR3, as DNA: TGCAGTGCTGGTCGGCGGTACAATGAGCAGTTCTTC. Translating gives CSAGRRYNEQFF.